The rows below give T cell receptor beta chains drawn from one sample of a study of CD8 T cells in Susac syndrome. TCRdb processed the immunoSEQ multiplex PCR reads anew with MiXCR; each CDR3 protein has one entry. The sample shows about 66,000 distinct CDR3 sequences, roughly 94% of them seen only once. Material for sequencing was CD8+ T cells from PBMCs. These TCRs come from a human donor with multiple sclerosis. Each CDR3 is given with its conserved first and last residue.

V gene	J gene	CDR3 protein
TRBV4-1	TRBJ1-5	CASSQLLGSNQPQHF
TRBV25-1	TRBJ2-1	CASSVGHQYNEQFF
TRBV24-1	TRBJ1-2	CATSDLRQNYGYTF
TRBV2	TRBJ2-7	CATSDYEQYF
TRBV3-1	TRBJ2-1	CASSQGDSGIYNEQFF
TRBV29-1	TRBJ2-3	CSVDGQTPDTQYF
TRBV29-1	TRBJ1-2	CSVEDFTGFHGYTF
TRBV20-1	TRBJ2-3	CSATLGLADTDTQYF
TRBV7-9	TRBJ2-7	CASSHPFSYEQYF
TRBV7-2	TRBJ2-5	CASSLALGVVSPETQYF
TRBV3-1	TRBJ2-5	CASSPSWNDF
TRBV15	TRBJ1-1	CATSRKEAGNTEAFF
TRBV10-3	TRBJ2-3	CAISERDYTDTQYF
TRBV27	TRBJ2-1	CASSLLDLRRAYNEQFF
TRBV11-2	TRBJ2-1	CASRLYFSGDLYNEQFF